Presented here are 11 T cell receptor beta chains from one specimen sequenced in a study of response to subunit inactivated influenza vaccine (dated by TCRdb to the late 2010s). Libraries were built with RT-PCR. Sequencing relied on an Illumina HiSeq 2500. The raw public reads went through TCRdb reprocessing: fastp at Q25, MiXCR clone calling, in-frame beta chains kept. Each CDR3 protein appears once, grouped with its most common genes and DNA. This sample gives fewer than 350,000 distinct CDR3 sequences in total; roughly a fifth of them show up just once. The ten largest make up more than 8.5% of the sample. Sample: PBMCs from blood, taken about 19 months after vaccination. Every receptor here comes from a man between 50 and 75 years old who received an inactivated influenza vaccine. Donor details come from another sample of the same person, matched by shared clones.

The J gene is TRBJ1-1, the V gene TRBV28; tentatively, D is TRBD1 (5 bases). V lost 6 bases and J lost 5, with 10 bases in between. In germline, CDR1 is MDHEN, CDR2 SYDVKM. The CDR3 consists of 12 residues. CDR3 nucleotides: TGTGCCAGCAGACCACAGGTTACTGAAGCTTTCTTT. Protein sequence: CASRPQVTEAFF.

This clonotype was recorded a few times. V gene TRBV7-2 combines with J gene TRBJ2-3, with 12 bases identical to TRBD2. Looked up from germline, CDR1 is SGHTA and CDR2 is FQGNSA. The CDR3 totals 16 residues. V gave up 5 bases and J gave up 1 base; unmatched junction bases: 4. In DNA, the CDR3 is TGTGCCAGCAGCGACAGACTAGCGGGGGGCACAGATACGCAGTATTTT. This encodes CASSDRLAGGTDTQYF.

This clonotype was seen only a few times. The chain recombines TRBV7-2 with TRBJ1-2; D may be TRBD1 (5 bases). The CDR3 has 15 amino acids. V was shortened by 1 base and J by 1 base, with 10 bases between the two germline ends. Germline V gives CDR1 SGHTA, CDR2 FQGNSA. CDR3 coding DNA: TGTGCCAGCAGCTTAGTTACAGGAAATAACTATGGCTACACCTTC. Its translation is CASSLVTGNNYGYTF. Combining the CDR3 with reference TRBV7-2 and TRBJ1-2 gives the whole variable domain GAGVSQSPSNKVTEKGKDVELRCDPISGHTALYWYRQSLGQGLEFLIYFQGNSAPDKSGLPSDRFSAERTGGSVSTLTIQRTQQEDSAVYLCASSLVTGNNYGYTFGSGTRLTVV.

This clonotype has just a few counts. This rearrangement joins TRBV19 to TRBJ1-2; 7 bases line up with TRBD1. There are 15 residues in the CDR3. With 5 bases clipped from V and 3 bases from J, the junction kept 9 bases outside the gene matches. The germline V gene encodes CDR1 LNHDA and CDR2 SQIVND (reference sequence). The CDR3 DNA follows: TGTGCCAGTAGTGACCCCCAGGGGGGGGACTATGGCTACACCTTC. Encoded protein: CASSDPQGGDYGYTF.

This clonotype came up a few times. The chain carries TRBV28 and TRBJ2-3; D call uncertain. The germline V gene has CDR1 MDHEN and CDR2 SYDVKM. V lost 10 bases and J 0 bases, leaving 8 bases between the germline ends. The CDR3 spans 12 residues. CDR3 amino acids: CATTGSTDTQYF. The DNA of the CDR3 is TGTGCCACTACCGGGAGCACAGATACGCAGTATTTT.

The rearrangement uses TRBV20-1 and TRBJ1-4; a possible D gene is TRBD1 (5 bases). V was trimmed by 4 bases and J by 8 bases, leaving 32 bases between them. In germline, CDR1 is DFQATT, CDR2 SNEGSKA (reference sequence). The CDR3 length is 19 residues. For the CDR3, the DNA is TGCAGTGCTATGTGTGGGGCAGCTCCAGGCGGATGCCCGCCCGAAAAACTGTTTTTT. Amino acid sequence: CSAMCGAAPGGCPPEKLFF.

The chain recombines TRBV12-3 or TRBV12-4 with TRBJ2-2; D unresolved. V was clipped by 3 bases and J by 6 bases, with 11 bases between them. This CDR3 is built from 14 residues. In DNA, the CDR3 is TGTGCCAGCAGTTTGGCCCTATCAGCCGGGGAGCTGTTTTTT. Its translation is CASSLALSAGELFF.

The CDR3 bases are TGCAGTGCTAGAGCCGCTAGCGGCTCCTACAATGAGCAGTTCTTC. Protein: CSARAASGSYNEQFF. The V gene is TRBV20-1, the J gene TRBJ2-1; 7 bases agree with TRBD2. The CDR3 runs 15 residues. Germline V gene lookup returns CDR1 DFQATT and CDR2 SNEGSKA (reference sequence). The V gene end was trimmed by 1 base and the J gene end by 0 bases; junction bases not matched to a gene: 3.

This clonotype was seen only a few times. The J gene is TRBJ2-2, the V gene TRBV25-1; 8 positions agree with TRBD1. Germline trimming cut 6 bases from V and 8 bases from J; bases unmatched to any gene: 11. The germline V gene encodes CDR1 MGHDK and CDR2 SYGVNS. CDR3 size: 15 residues. CDR3 loop: CASRSGTGLFGELFF. The CDR3 DNA follows: TGTGCCAGCAGGTCCGGGACAGGTCTCTTTGGGGAGCTGTTTTTT.

This clonotype was found a few times. The chain is built from TRBV20-1 and TRBJ1-4; D is possibly TRBD1 (6 bases). V lost 4 bases, J lost 8 bases, and 11 bases lay in between. This CDR3 is built from 12 residues. CDR1 DFQATT and CDR2 SNEGSKA come from the germline V gene (reference sequence). Written as DNA, the CDR3 is TGCAGTGCTACCGGGACACGCGAAAAACTGTTTTTT. Its protein product is CSATGTREKLFF.

The rearrangement uses TRBV3-1 and TRBJ1-1, with D possibly being TRBD1 (5 bases). V gave up 5 bases and J gave up 1 base, with 8 bases separating them. Germline V gene lookup returns CDR1 LGHDT and CDR2 YNNKEL (reference sequence). The CDR3 spans 13 residues. The CDR3 region has the DNA TGTGCCAGCAGCTCGACAGAGAACACTGAAGCTTTCTTT. This codes for CASSSTENTEAFF.